A single count supports the clone carrying this T cell receptor (beta chain). The data originate from a study of blood T cell repertoires in COVID-19. Germline V gene lookup returns CDR1 MNHEY and CDR2 SVGAGI. The V gene lost 8 bases and the J gene lost 0 bases, with 10 bases spanning the gap. The CDR3 is 14 residues long. Sequenced by immunoSEQ multiplex PCR; TCRdb stores in-frame clones only, minus some. The sample lists 200,000 to 300,000 clones; around 81% were seen once. Sequencing was done on a sample of peripheral blood. This sequence was found in a woman of 80 years or more with COVID-19, enrolled during active disease. This chain connects TRBV6-5 to TRBJ2-2, with D unclear. CDR3 amino acids: CASSDWSNTGELFF. DNA of the CDR3: TGTGCCAGCTCCGACTGGTCGAACACCGGGGAGCTGTTTTTT.